This is a list of T cell receptor beta chains from one sample in a study of blood T cells in healthy people across ages. TCRdb re-derived calls from the 5' RACE reads in MiXCR, one entry per CDR3 protein. The sample holds about 760,000 distinct CDR3 sequences, just under 25% seen once. This sample also belongs to another study, concerning T cells of mothers and their children.

The source material was blood. These receptors all stem from a boy aged 5-17 years in good health. Both conserved end residues are part of each CDR3. The D gene is left open where the match is weak. Expanded clones get a size class; other rows say once, few or many, or leave the size out.

V,J,size,D,CDR3,DNA
TRBV6-9,TRBJ1-2,-,TRBD1,CASSRGQSNYGYTF,TGTGCCAGCAGTCGGGGACAGTCTAACTATGGCTACACCTTC
TRBV29-1,TRBJ2-3,few,-,CSVLADSTDTQYF,TGCAGCGTTCTCGCGGATAGCACAGATACGCAGTATTTT
TRBV14,TRBJ1-1,-,-,CASSQAGRLSLGYNEAFF,TGTGCCAGCAGCCAAGCAGGGCGCCTCAGTTTGGGATATAATGAAGCTTTCTTT
TRBV7-2,TRBJ2-3,few,-,CASSLEDSRTDTQYF,TGTGCCAGCAGCTTAGAGGACTCCAGGACAGATACGCAGTATTTT
TRBV11-1,TRBJ2-1,few,-,CASSLVIESEQFF,TGTGCCAGCAGCTTAGTTATCGAGAGTGAGCAGTTCTTC
TRBV12-3/TRBV12-4,TRBJ2-2,-,-,CASSTVAGELFF,TGTGCCAGCAGCACAGTGGCCGGGGAGCTGTTTTTT
TRBV3-1,TRBJ2-1,few,-,CASSQGYPRNEQFF,TGTGCCAGCAGCCAGGGCTACCCGAGGAATGAGCAGTTCTTC
TRBV7-9,TRBJ2-7,few,-,CASSLMGPEDYEQYF,TGTGCCAGCAGCTTAATGGGACCCGAGGACTACGAGCAGTACTTC
TRBV29-1,TRBJ2-7,few,TRBD2,CSVDRWTSGIYEQYF,TGCAGCGTTGACCGTTGGACTAGCGGGATCTACGAGCAGTACTTC
TRBV4-1,TRBJ2-7,-,TRBD2,CASSRELASGSYEQYF,TGCGCCAGCAGCCGGGAGTTGGCTAGCGGGAGCTACGAGCAGTACTTC
TRBV28,TRBJ2-2,few,TRBD1,CASRGTGTGGTGELFF,TGTGCCAGCAGGGGAACCGGGACAGGGGGGACCGGGGAGCTGTTTTTT
TRBV4-2,TRBJ2-1,few,-,CASSQDGALPYNEQFF,TGTGCCAGCAGCCAAGATGGCGCGCTCCCTTACAATGAGCAGTTCTTC
TRBV7-9,TRBJ2-2,-,-,CASSSGRTENTGELFF,TGTGCCAGCAGCTCGGGACGGACGGAGAACACCGGGGAGCTGTTTTTT
TRBV7-2,TRBJ2-3,-,-,CASSFGGDTDTQYF,TGTGCCAGCAGCTTTGGCGGAGACACAGATACGCAGTATTTT
TRBV29-1,TRBJ1-2,-,TRBD1,CSVADGQGTYGYTF,TGCAGCGTTGCAGATGGACAGGGTACCTATGGCTACACCTTC
TRBV7-2,TRBJ2-5,few,-,CASHIHQETQYF,TGTGCCAGCCACATCCACCAAGAGACCCAGTACTTC
TRBV29-1,TRBJ2-1,-,-,CSVGRGLSYNEQFF,TGCAGCGTCGGGCGGGGACTCTCCTACAATGAGCAGTTCTTC
TRBV4-1,TRBJ2-7,-,-,CASSQAHTGSYEQYF,TGCGCCAGCAGCCAAGCACACACAGGGTCCTACGAGCAGTACTTC
TRBV10-2,TRBJ2-7,few,TRBD1,CASSEKDRGSYEQYF,TGCGCCAGCAGTGAAAAGGACAGGGGCTCCTACGAGCAGTACTTC
TRBV5-1,TRBJ2-3,-,TRBD1,CASKSIQGAVDTQYF,TGCGCCAGCAAATCTATACAGGGGGCCGTAGATACGCAGTATTTT
TRBV10-1,TRBJ2-3,-,-,CASSENRDTQYF,TGCGCCAGCAGTGAGAATAGGGATACGCAGTATTTT
TRBV5-6,TRBJ2-4,few,TRBD2,CASSLVGTSGRGDIQYF,TGTGCCAGCAGCCTCGTTGGGACTAGCGGGAGAGGGGACATTCAGTACTTC
TRBV3-1,TRBJ2-1,few,TRBD1,CASSQGTGHNEQFF,TGTGCCAGCAGCCAAGGGACAGGACACAATGAGCAGTTCTTC
TRBV18,TRBJ1-1,few,TRBD1,CASSPSGTGGSEAFF,TGTGCCAGCTCACCTTCCGGGACAGGGGGCTCTGAAGCTTTCTTT